This T cell receptor (beta chain) was captured in a study of blood T cell repertoires in COVID-19 (dated by TCRdb to the early 2020s). For the study in its entirety: The collaborator samples originated in the United States, Italy and Spain and spanned the acute and convalescent phases of COVID-19. Samples were obtained from the ongoing ImmuneRACE study (first 160 participants) and from some 1,200 subjects provided by 6 global collaborators. HLA class I and class II types, where available, came from metadata supplied by the sample provider rather than from assay-based typing. The prospective study material was composed of cDNA or gDNA derived from T cells, B-cell-depleted T cells, or PBMCs. A freely available public database, intended as a resource for researchers studying the immune response to SARS-CoV-2, is where the repertoires were released. Nearly every sample came with metadata listing a de-identified subject ID, COVID-19 status, age in years and sex. Deeply sampled blood TCRbeta repertoires from subjects exposed to, actively infected with, or recovered from COVID-19 were included in the dataset.

Regarding this clone: The antigen it binds to is not known. Mismatch with germline at one junction end may stem from a read error.

The germline V gene (reference sequence) yields LNHDA for CDR1 and SQIVND for CDR2. Its CDR3 holds 15 amino acids, cysteine through phenylalanine. The read is trimmed to its CDR3 DNA, 45 bases read in frame from base 1. The immunoSEQ Assay, a bias-controlled multiplex PCR, was used to amplify TCRbeta CDR3 regions from genomic DNA. The original pipeline was this. Within the assay, amplification of reference gene primers was used to estimate how many nucleated cells each sample contained. To quantify the absolute abundance of each unique TCRbeta CDR3 rearrangement, sequence reads were collapsed and filtered. For each sample, productive Simpson clonality was calculated by taking the square root of Simpson's diversity index across productive rearrangements. Drawn from immuneACCESS, this table holds only the in-frame rearrangements with V and J called that TCRdb kept. Clones are partly lost; checked studies trace under half to an unresolved V gene and leave the rest unexplained. V, J and clone size reflect that table, while D and trimming were determined from the DNA. For this sample there are roughly 400,000 clones; about 90% appear just once. The top ten constitute 2.3% of the sample.

General study outcomes and caveats: Clinical and demographic metadata were provided uncurated, with the amount varying by source and participant.

One collaborating source in Seattle enrolled patients during active infection and followed them longitudinally through the course of disease. Each collaborating institution followed its own protocols to collect whole blood in K2EDTA tubes. Collaborator samples were shipped for TCRbeta analysis as frozen whole blood, isolated PBMCs, or DNA extracted from either sample type. The specimen sequenced was peripheral blood. This TCR was recovered from a woman aged 55-70 years with COVID-19, enrolled during active disease. The rearranged segments are TRBV19 and TRBJ1-2; TRBD1 matches 7 bases in the middle. The nucleotide sequence is given as TGTGCCAGTAGTCCCTGGACAGGTCGGAACTATGACTACACCTTC. Translation gives CASSPWTGRNYDYTF.